Below, 28 T cell receptor beta chains from the same sample are listed, as sequenced in a study of T cell responses to AZD1222 COVID-19 vaccine. Only in-frame clones appear in the TCRdb table, and some are missing; sequencing was by immunoSEQ multiplex PCR. The sample consists of tens of thousands of clones, 75% to 95% of them appearing once. Sequenced material: peripheral blood, taken 28 days after the second AZD1222 dose. All receptors come from an adult who received the AZD1222 COVID-19 vaccine.

The chain combines TRBV29-1 with TRBJ1-1; no firm D call. V gave up 7 bases and J gave up 3 bases, with 15 bases separating them. CDR1 and CDR2 (germline): SQVTM, ANQGSEA. There are 13 residues in the CDR3. The CDR3, as DNA: TGCAGCGGGGTCCTCCGTTTGGACACTGAAGCTTTCTTT. This codes for CSGVLRLDTEAFF.

This chain links TRBV2 with TRBJ1-5; TRBD1 might be the D (5 bases). Germline CDR1 and CDR2: SNHLY and FYNNEI. V was cut by 7 bases and J by 2 bases, with 12 bases left in between. The CDR3 covers 14 residues. CDR3 DNA: TGTGCCAGCACCGGGGACGCAGGCAATCAGCCCCAGCATTTT. It specifies CASTGDAGNQPQHF.

This chain connects TRBV1 to TRBJ1-6; the table names TRBD1, a call not compared with the DNA. TRBV1 is a pseudogene segment. The length of the CDR3 is 16 residues. In nucleotides, the CDR3 is TGCACCAGCAGCCGGGAACAGGGATACTATAATTCACCCCTCCACTTT. Amino acid sequence: CTSSREQGYYNSPLHF.

About this clone itself: Other nucleotide sequences in the sample specify the same CDR3. The chain links TRBV9 to TRBJ1-1; D gene ambiguous. V lost 0 bases and J 0 bases, leaving 3 bases between the germline ends. Germline assignment: CDR1 SGDLS and CDR2 YYNGEE. CDR3 length equals 13 residues. In DNA form, the CDR3 reads TGTGCCAGCAGCGTAGATCTGAACACTGAAGCTTTCTTT. Its translation is CASSVDLNTEAFF.

The DNA for the CDR3 is TGTGCCAGTAGTATTACGAACAGGAATAATGAAAAACTGTTTTTT. Its translation: CASSITNRNNEKLFF. This rearrangement joins TRBV19 to TRBJ1-4; D is perhaps TRBD1 (5 bases). Trimming shortened V by 3 bases and J by 4 bases, and 12 bases separated the two germline ends. The CDR3 has 15 amino acids. The germline V gene has CDR1 LNHDA and CDR2 SQIVND (reference sequence).

This clone has just one count. This sequence joins TRBV7-9 and TRBJ1-6; D remains ambiguous. This CDR3 has 14 residues. V dropped 5 bases and J dropped 8 bases, with 13 bases sitting between them. From germline, CDR1 is SEHNR and CDR2 FQNEAQ (reference sequence). The CDR3 loop reads CASSPTAGDSPLHF. The CDR3 bases are TGTGCCAGCAGCCCAACGGCTGGGGATTCACCCCTCCACTTT.

A few counts support this clone. The J gene is TRBJ1-3, the V gene TRBV7-2; D is possibly TRBD1 (5 bases). V was clipped by 6 bases and J by 4 bases, with 13 bases between them. The germline V gene encodes CDR1 SGHTA and CDR2 FQGNSA. There are 14 residues in the CDR3. CDR3 loop: CASRTGRGGNTIYF. CDR3 nucleotides: TGTGCCAGCAGGACGGGACGCGGGGGAAACACCATATATTTT.

This clone has just one count. This sequence joins TRBV28 and TRBJ1-6, with D unclear. The germline gives CDR1 MDHEN, CDR2 SYDVKM. The CDR3 totals 14 residues. V gave up 2 bases and J gave up 13 bases, with 15 bases separating them. CDR3 sequence (DNA): TGTGCCAGCAGTTTAAAGGGAGGGCCTACGCCCCTCCACTTT. As protein: CASSLKGGPTPLHF.

The V and J genes are TRBV7-2 and TRBJ1-4; tentative D call: TRBD1 (5 bases). V was pared by 4 bases and J by 3 bases, with 12 bases between. The CDR3 loop spans 15 amino acids. Germline loops: CDR1 SGHTA, CDR2 FQGNSA. CDR3 region: CASSSQGPANEKLFF. The CDR3 bases are TGTGCCAGCAGCTCTCAGGGACCGGCTAATGAAAAACTGTTTTTT.

The J gene is TRBJ2-2, the V gene TRBV10-1, with 9 bases aligning to TRBD1. With V trimmed by 4 bases and J by 5 bases, 5 bases remained unmatched. Germline loops: CDR1 WNHNN, CDR2 SYGVQD (reference sequence). This CDR3 region has 15 residues. The CDR3 here is CASSARDRVTGELFF. CDR3 nucleotide sequence: TGCGCCAGCAGTGCCCGGGACAGGGTTACCGGGGAGCTGTTTTTT.

The chain joins TRBV5-4 to TRBJ2-4; 9 positions match TRBD2. V dropped 2 bases and J dropped 0; count of bases not matched to a gene: 6. Per the germline V gene, CDR1 is SGHNT and CDR2 is YYREEE (reference sequence). This CDR3 is 17 amino acids long. The CDR3 sequence: CASSLQRGALAKNIQYF. CDR3 in DNA: TGTGCCAGCAGCTTACAGCGGGGGGCTCTAGCCAAAAACATTCAGTACTTC.

The rearrangement links TRBV10-1 to TRBJ2-7; unclear D gene. The V end was cut by 4 bases, the J end by 7 bases, with 8 bases between. The CDR3 runs to 11 residues. Per the germline V gene, CDR1 is WNHNN and CDR2 is SYGVQD (reference sequence). CDR3 nucleotides: TGCGCCAGCAGTGTAGGTGGAGAGCAGTACTTC. Its protein product is CASSVGGEQYF.

The chain carries TRBV6-5 and TRBJ2-3; perhaps D is TRBD1 or TRBD2 (6 bases each). This CDR3 contains 16 residues. Per the germline V gene, CDR1 is MNHEY and CDR2 is SVGAGI. Trimming left V 0 bases short and J 2 bases short, with 12 bases between. The DNA for the CDR3 is TGTGCCAGCAGTTACTCGGGACGGGGGCTCACAGATACGCAGTATTTT. Residues: CASSYSGRGLTDTQYF.

The chain links TRBV19 to TRBJ1-5, with 7 bases matching TRBD1. The junction had 7 bases not matched to a gene; V was cut back by 7 bases and J by 4 bases. The CDR3 covers 14 residues. Germline assignment: CDR1 LNHDA and CDR2 SQIVND (reference sequence). The CDR3, as DNA: TGTGCCAGTACCCCAGGGACAGCAAATCAGCCCCAGCATTTT. It encodes CASTPGTANQPQHF.

The gene calls are TRBV19 and TRBJ1-1, with D hard to call. The V and J ends lost 7 bases and 5 bases respectively, with 11 bases between them. The CDR3 has 12 residues. CDR1 is LNHDA, CDR2 SQIVND, per germline (reference sequence). CDR3 loop: CASIPGWTEAFF. The CDR3 DNA follows: TGTGCCAGTATCCCCGGATGGACTGAAGCTTTCTTT.

The rearrangement links TRBV7-9 to TRBJ1-1; 12 bases align to TRBD1. J was trimmed by 5 bases and V by 7 bases; bases with no gene match: 11. Germline V gene lookup returns CDR1 SEHNR and CDR2 FQNEAQ (reference sequence). CDR3 size: 16 residues. CDR3 sequence (DNA): TGTGCCAGCACCCCAGCCGGGACAGGGGGCCGGACTGAAGCTTTCTTT. Its protein is CASTPAGTGGRTEAFF.

This chain connects TRBV7-9 to TRBJ1-2; a possible D gene is TRBD1 (5 bases). Germline loops: CDR1 SEHNR, CDR2 FQNEAQ (reference sequence). Trimming removed 5 bases from V and 4 bases from J, with 17 bases in between. This CDR3 contains 15 residues. CDR3 sequence: CASSPGTGQVYGYTF. CDR3 coding DNA: TGTGCCAGCAGCCCGGGGACCGGTCAGGTCTATGGCTACACCTTC.

V gene TRBV7-2 combines with J gene TRBJ2-3; 9 positions agree with TRBD2. CDR3 length: 15 residues. With V trimmed by 1 base and J by 14 bases, 13 bases remained unmatched. The germline CDR1 and CDR2 sequences are SGHTA and FQGNSA. CDR3 residues: CASSLEYARGGLMYF. As DNA, the CDR3 is TGTGCCAGCAGCTTAGAATATGCGCGGGGGGGCCTTATGTATTTT.

The chain carries TRBV5-4 and TRBJ1-1, with D tentatively TRBD1 (5 bases). Trimming stripped 1 base from V and 3 bases from J, with 10 bases between. This CDR3 has 14 amino acids. Per germline, CDR1 SGHNT and CDR2 YYREEE (reference sequence). This CDR3 is CASSLTGIHTEAFF. Here the CDR3 DNA reads TGTGCCAGCAGCTTGACAGGTATTCACACTGAAGCTTTCTTT.

The genes are TRBV27 and TRBJ2-1, with a possible D match to TRBD2 (5 bases). This CDR3 region has 14 residues. Trimming cost V 7 bases and J 6 bases, with 16 bases left between them. Germline lookup yields CDR1 MNHEY and CDR2 SMNVEV (reference sequence). CDR3 sequence (DNA): TGTGCCAGCAAGGGAATTTCTGGGAGCAATGAGCAGTTCTTC. It is translated as CASKGISGSNEQFF.

The chain joins TRBV27 to TRBJ2-7; 9 bases are shared with TRBD1. This CDR3 has 16 residues. Germline V gene sequence: CDR1 MNHEY, CDR2 SMNVEV (reference sequence). With V trimmed by 0 bases and J by 3 bases, 6 bases remained unmatched. The CDR3 DNA sequence: TGTGCCAGCAGTTTATCTGGGGGGACAGGGTACTACGAGCAGTACTTC. Its protein is CASSLSGGTGYYEQYF.

This chain joins TRBV6-1 and TRBJ1-3, with D unresolved. V gave up 3 bases and J gave up 0 bases, with 6 bases separating them. The CDR3 covers 14 residues. The germline V gene has CDR1 MNHNS and CDR2 SASEGT. The CDR3 DNA is TGTGCCAGCAGTGAGGGGTTCTCTGGAAACACCATATATTTT. This sequence encodes CASSEGFSGNTIYF.

In its sample, this clone was seen once. The V gene is TRBV7-8, the J gene TRBJ1-1; D remains unclear. This CDR3 spans 11 amino acids. The germline V and J ends were trimmed by 1 base and 7 bases, with 4 bases remaining between them. Germline lookup yields CDR1 SGHVS and CDR2 FQNEAQ. The CDR3: CASSLVDEAFF. The DNA for the CDR3 is TGTGCCAGCAGCTTAGTGGATGAAGCTTTCTTT.

This sequence joins TRBV28 and TRBJ2-3; 8 bases match TRBD1. V was clipped by 2 bases and J by 0 bases; unmatched bases: 7. CDR1 is MDHEN, CDR2 SYDVKM, per germline. The CDR3 is made up of 17 amino acids. CDR3 region: CASSLPRTGTSTDTQYF. The CDR3 DNA reads as TGTGCCAGCAGTTTACCGAGGACAGGGACTAGCACAGATACGCAGTATTTT.

This chain joins TRBV7-8 and TRBJ1-1, with 8 bases identical to TRBD1. V lost 1 base and J lost 8; bases outside the gene matches: 9. Per the germline V gene, CDR1 is SGHVS and CDR2 is FQNEAQ. CDR3 length: 15 amino acids. The CDR3 spells CASSLVPRTGTEAFF. CDR3 nucleotides: TGTGCCAGCAGCTTAGTTCCCCGGACAGGGACCGAAGCTTTCTTT.

The chain has TRBV7-2 and TRBJ1-3; TRBD1 aligns across 7 bases. V was clipped by 5 bases and J by 4 bases; unmatched bases: 5. The CDR3 has 14 residues. Germline CDR1 and CDR2: SGHTA and FQGNSA. The CDR3 DNA reads TGTGCCAGCAGCACGACAGGGTTCGGAAACACCATATATTTT. Translated: CASSTTGFGNTIYF.

This chain uses TRBV19 with TRBJ2-5; D not certain. Trimming took 3 bases from V and 4 from J, leaving 12 bases between them. Germline V gives CDR1 LNHDA, CDR2 SQIVND (reference sequence). The CDR3 runs 14 residues. Written as DNA, the CDR3 is TGTGCCAGTAGTATCGGTTGGCAGTTAGAGACCCAGTACTTC. Its protein product is CASSIGWQLETQYF.

The chain combines TRBV2 with TRBJ1-5; D unresolved. This CDR3 has 13 amino acids. Trimming stripped 4 bases from V and 7 bases from J, with 11 bases between. Germline CDR1 reads SNHLY; CDR2 reads FYNNEI. In nucleotides, the CDR3 is TGTGCCAGCAGTGTTACGTTTTACCAGCCCCAGCATTTT. Protein sequence: CASSVTFYQPQHF. The complete variable domain, with remaining parts taken from reference TRBV2 and TRBJ1-5, reads EPEVTQTPSHQVTQMGQEVILRCVPISNHLYFYWYRQILGQKVEFLVSFYNNEISEKSEIFDDQFSVERPDGSNFTLKIRSTKLEDSAMYFCASSVTFYQPQHFGDGTRLSIL.